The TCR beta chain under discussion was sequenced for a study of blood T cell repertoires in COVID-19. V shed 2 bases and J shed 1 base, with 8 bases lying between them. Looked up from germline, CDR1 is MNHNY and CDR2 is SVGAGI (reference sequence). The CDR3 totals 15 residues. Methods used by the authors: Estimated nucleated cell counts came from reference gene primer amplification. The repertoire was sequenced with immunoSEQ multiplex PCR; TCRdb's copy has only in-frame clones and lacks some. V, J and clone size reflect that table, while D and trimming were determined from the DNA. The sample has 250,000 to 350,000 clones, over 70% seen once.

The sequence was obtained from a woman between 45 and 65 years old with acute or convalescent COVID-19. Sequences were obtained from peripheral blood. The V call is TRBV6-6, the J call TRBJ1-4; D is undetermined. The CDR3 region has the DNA TGTGCCAGCAGTTACCCCCTCGGAACTAATGAAAAACTGTTTTTT. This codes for CASSYPLGTNEKLFF.